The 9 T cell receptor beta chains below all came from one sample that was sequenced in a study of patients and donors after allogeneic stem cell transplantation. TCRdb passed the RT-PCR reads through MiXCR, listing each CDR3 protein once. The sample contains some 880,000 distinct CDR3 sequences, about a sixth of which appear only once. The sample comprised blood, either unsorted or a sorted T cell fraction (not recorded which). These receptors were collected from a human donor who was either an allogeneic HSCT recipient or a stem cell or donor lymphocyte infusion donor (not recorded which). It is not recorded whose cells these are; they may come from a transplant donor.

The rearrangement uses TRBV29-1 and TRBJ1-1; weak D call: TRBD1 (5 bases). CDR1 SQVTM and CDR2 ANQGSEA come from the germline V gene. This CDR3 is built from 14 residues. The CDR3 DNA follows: TGCACCGGATACGGGGGAACCATGAACACTGAAGCTTTCTTT. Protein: CTGYGGTMNTEAFF.

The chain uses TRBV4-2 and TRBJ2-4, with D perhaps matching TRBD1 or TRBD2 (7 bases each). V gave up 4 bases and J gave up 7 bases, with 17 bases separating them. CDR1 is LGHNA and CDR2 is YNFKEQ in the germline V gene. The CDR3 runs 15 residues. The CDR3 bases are TGTGCCAGCAGCCTTTATTCAGGGGGGGAGAACATTCAGTACTTC. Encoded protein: CASSLYSGGENIQYF.

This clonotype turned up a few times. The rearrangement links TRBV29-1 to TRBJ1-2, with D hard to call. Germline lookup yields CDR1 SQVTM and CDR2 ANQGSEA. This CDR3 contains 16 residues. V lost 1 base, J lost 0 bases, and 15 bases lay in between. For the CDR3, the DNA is TGCAGCGTTGAAGTTCTCGGACGGGTAGCTAACTATGGCTACACCTTC. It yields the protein CSVEVLGRVANYGYTF.

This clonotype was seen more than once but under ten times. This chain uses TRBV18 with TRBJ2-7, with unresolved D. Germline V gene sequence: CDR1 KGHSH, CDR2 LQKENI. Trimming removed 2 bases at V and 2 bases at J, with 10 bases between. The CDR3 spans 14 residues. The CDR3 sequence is CASSPMKGTYEQYF. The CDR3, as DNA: TGTGCCAGCTCACCAATGAAGGGAACCTACGAGCAGTACTTC.

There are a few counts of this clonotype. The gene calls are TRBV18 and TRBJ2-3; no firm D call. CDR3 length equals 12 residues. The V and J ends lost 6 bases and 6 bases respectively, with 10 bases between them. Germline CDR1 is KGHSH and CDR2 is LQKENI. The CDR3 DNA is TGTGCCAGCTCCCGCGAAGGGGATACGCAGTATTTT. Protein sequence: CASSREGDTQYF.

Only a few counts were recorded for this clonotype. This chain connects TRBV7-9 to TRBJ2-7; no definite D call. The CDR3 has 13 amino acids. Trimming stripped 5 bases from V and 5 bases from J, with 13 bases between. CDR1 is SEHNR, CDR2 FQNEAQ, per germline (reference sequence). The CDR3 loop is CASSTLLNNEQYF. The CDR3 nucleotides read TGTGCCAGCAGCACCCTCTTAAATAACGAGCAGTACTTC.

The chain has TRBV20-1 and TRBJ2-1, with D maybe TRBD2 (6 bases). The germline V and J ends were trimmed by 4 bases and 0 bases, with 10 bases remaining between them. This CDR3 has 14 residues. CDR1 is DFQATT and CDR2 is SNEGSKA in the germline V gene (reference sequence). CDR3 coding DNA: TGCAGTGCTATAGTGACTAGCTCCTACAATGAGCAGTTCTTC. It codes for CSAIVTSSYNEQFF.

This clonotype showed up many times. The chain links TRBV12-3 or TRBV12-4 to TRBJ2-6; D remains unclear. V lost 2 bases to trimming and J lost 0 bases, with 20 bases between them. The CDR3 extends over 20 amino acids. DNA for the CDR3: TGTGCCAGCAGTTTACGATCGGCACTGGGGTTTTTCTCTGGGGCCAACGTCCTGACTTTC. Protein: CASSLRSALGFFSGANVLTF.

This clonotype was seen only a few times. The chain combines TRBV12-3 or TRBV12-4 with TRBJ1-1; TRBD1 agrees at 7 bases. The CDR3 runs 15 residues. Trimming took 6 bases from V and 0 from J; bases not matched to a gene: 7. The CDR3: CASRRTGQMNTEAFF. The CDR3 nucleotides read TGTGCCAGCAGGAGAACGGGACAGATGAACACTGAAGCTTTCTTT.